One and the same sample provided the 7 T cell receptor beta chains below, sequenced in a study of PD-1 blockade in mismatch repair-deficient tumors. Sequencing used immunoSEQ multiplex PCR; TCRdb keeps in-frame clones, though not all of them. The data contain 40,000 to 60,000 clones, 77% of them singletons. The sequences come from PBMCs, collected before pembrolizumab treatment. All receptors derive from an adult with mismatch repair-deficient cancer.

The chain uses TRBV2 and TRBJ2-1, with D tentatively TRBD1 (6 bases). The germline V and J ends were trimmed by 6 bases and 7 bases, with 19 bases remaining between them. The germline CDR1 and CDR2 sequences are SNHLY and FYNNEI. The CDR3 is made up of 15 amino acids. CDR3 sequence: CASSPGMGARNEQFF. The CDR3 bases are TGTGCCAGCAGCCCCGGGATGGGGGCGAGAAATGAGCAGTTCTTC.

The J gene is TRBJ2-5, the V gene TRBV6-1; 15 nucleotides agree with TRBD2. V shed 0 bases and J 5 bases; nucleotides not matched to a gene: 10. CDR3 size: 19 residues. CDR1 MNHNS and CDR2 SASEGT come from the germline V gene. CDR3 sequence reads: CASSEALKGLAGGMETQYF. The CDR3 region has the DNA TGTGCCAGCAGTGAAGCGCTTAAGGGACTAGCGGGAGGAATGGAGACCCAGTACTTC.

This clone was picked up one time. V is TRBV6-5 and J is TRBJ1-1, with a tentative D call TRBD1 (6 bases). CDR1 MNHEY and CDR2 SVGAGI come from the germline V gene. CDR3 length: 14 amino acids. Trimming pared 4 bases from V and 7 bases from J, leaving 16 bases between. Written as DNA, the CDR3 is TGTGCCAGCAGTTCCTCTCCAGGGGTGATTGAAGCTTTCTTT. This gives the protein CASSSSPGVIEAFF.

The V and J genes are TRBV27 and TRBJ1-2; D may be TRBD1 (5 bases). The V and J ends lost 3 bases and 5 bases respectively, with 16 bases between them. This CDR3 contains 15 residues. From germline, CDR1 is MNHEY and CDR2 SMNVEV (reference sequence). For the CDR3, the DNA is TGTGCCAGCAGTTTCTACCGGGACCGAATGTATGGCTACACCTTC. It yields the protein CASSFYRDRMYGYTF.

CDR3 DNA sequence: TGTGCCAGCTCACCACTTTTCCGGACAGGGGGCGTCCCCTCTGGGGCCAACGTCCTGACTTTC. Its translation: CASSPLFRTGGVPSGANVLTF. The chain couples TRBV18 to TRBJ2-6; TRBD1 agrees at 11 bases. Losses at the gene ends were 1 base for V and 0 bases for J; bases not matched to a gene: 11. The V gene's germline CDR1 is KGHSH and CDR2 LQKENI. The CDR3 is made up of 21 amino acids.

This rearrangement joins TRBV6-1 to TRBJ2-1; possible D gene TRBD1, 6 bases. This CDR3 has 15 residues. V lost 1 base to trimming and J lost 3 bases, with 10 bases between them. Germline assignment: CDR1 MNHNS and CDR2 SASEGT. The chain's CDR3 is CASSEDTGIYNEQFF. Written as DNA, the CDR3 is TGTGCCAGCAGTGAAGATACAGGGATCTACAATGAGCAGTTCTTC.

Judged by abundance, this clone is medium-sized. This chain uses TRBV6-5 with TRBJ2-2; TRBD1 matches 7 bases. Germline CDR1 MNHEY, CDR2 SVGAGI. The CDR3 has 15 amino acids. The junction had 4 bases not matched to a gene; V was cut back by 2 bases and J by 4 bases. The CDR3 here is CASSYGAGGTGELFF. DNA of the CDR3: TGTGCCAGCAGTTACGGTGCAGGGGGCACCGGGGAGCTGTTTTTT.